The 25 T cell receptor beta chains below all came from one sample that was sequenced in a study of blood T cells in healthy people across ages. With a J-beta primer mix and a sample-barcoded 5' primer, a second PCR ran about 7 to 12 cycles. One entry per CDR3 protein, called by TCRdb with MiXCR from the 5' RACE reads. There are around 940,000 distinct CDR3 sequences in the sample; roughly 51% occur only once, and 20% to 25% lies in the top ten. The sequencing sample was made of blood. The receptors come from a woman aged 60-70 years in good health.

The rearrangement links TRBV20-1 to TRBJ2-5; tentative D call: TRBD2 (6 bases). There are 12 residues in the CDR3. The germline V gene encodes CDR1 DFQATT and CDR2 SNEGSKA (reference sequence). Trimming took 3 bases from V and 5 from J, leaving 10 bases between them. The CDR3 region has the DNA TGCAGTGCTAGCGGGAGAGGGGAGACCCAGTACTTC. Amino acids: CSASGRGETQYF.

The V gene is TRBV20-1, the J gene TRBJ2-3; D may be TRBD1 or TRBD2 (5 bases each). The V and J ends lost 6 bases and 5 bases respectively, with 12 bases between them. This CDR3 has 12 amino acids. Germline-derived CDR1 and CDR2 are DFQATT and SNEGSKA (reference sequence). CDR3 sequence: CSAGDRIDTQYF. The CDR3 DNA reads TGCAGTGCGGGGGATCGAATAGATACGCAGTATTTT.

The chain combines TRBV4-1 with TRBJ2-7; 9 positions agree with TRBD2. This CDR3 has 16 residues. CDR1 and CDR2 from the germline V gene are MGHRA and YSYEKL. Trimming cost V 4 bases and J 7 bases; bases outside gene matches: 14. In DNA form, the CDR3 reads TGCGCCAGCAGCCCCTTAGCGGGAGTAGCGAGCAATGAGCAGTACTTC. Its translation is CASSPLAGVASNEQYF.

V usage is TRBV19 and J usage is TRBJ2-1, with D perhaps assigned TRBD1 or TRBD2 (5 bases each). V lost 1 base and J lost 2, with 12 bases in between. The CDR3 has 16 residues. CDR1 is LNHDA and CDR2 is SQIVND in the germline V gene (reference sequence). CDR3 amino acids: CASSIVRGSTYNEQFF. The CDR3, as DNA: TGTGCCAGTAGTATAGTGAGGGGCTCCACCTACAATGAGCAGTTCTTC.

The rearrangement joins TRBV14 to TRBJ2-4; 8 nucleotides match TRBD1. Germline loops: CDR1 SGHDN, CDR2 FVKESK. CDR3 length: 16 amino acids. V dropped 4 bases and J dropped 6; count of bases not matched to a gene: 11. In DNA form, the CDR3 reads TGTGCCAGCAGCCGGTCGTCTGGGACAGGCCTAAACATTCAGTACTTC. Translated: CASSRSSGTGLNIQYF.

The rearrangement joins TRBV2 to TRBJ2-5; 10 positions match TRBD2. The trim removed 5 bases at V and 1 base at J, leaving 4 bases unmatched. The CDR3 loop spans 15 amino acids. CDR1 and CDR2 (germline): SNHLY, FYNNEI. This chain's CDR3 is CASSSGRAPQETQYF. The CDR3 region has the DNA TGTGCCAGCAGTAGCGGGAGGGCCCCCCAAGAGACCCAGTACTTC.

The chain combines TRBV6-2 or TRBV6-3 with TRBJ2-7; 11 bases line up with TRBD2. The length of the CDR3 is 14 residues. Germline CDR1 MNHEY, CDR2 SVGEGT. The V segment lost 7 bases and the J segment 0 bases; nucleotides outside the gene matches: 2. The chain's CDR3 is CASIAGGISYEQYF. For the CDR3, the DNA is TGTGCCAGCATAGCGGGAGGGATCTCCTACGAGCAGTACTTC.

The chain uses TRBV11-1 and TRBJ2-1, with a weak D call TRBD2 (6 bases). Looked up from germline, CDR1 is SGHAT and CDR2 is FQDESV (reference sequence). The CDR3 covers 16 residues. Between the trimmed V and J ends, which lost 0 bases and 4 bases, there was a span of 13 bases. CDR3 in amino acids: CASSLAWSDYYNEQFF. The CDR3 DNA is TGTGCCAGCAGCTTAGCGTGGTCGGACTATTACAATGAGCAGTTCTTC.

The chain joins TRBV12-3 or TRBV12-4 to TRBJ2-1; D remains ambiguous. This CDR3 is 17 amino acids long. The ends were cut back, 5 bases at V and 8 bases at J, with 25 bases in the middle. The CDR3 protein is CASSIKGFWVDWDEQFF. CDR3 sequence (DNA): TGTGCCAGCAGTATTAAGGGTTTTTGGGTTGATTGGGATGAGCAGTTCTTC.

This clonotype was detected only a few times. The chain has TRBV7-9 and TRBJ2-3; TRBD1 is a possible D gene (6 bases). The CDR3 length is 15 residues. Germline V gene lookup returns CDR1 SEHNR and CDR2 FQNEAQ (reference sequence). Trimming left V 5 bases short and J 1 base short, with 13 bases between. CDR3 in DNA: TGTGCCAGCAGCCAAACCGGGACACGCACAGATACGCAGTATTTT. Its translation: CASSQTGTRTDTQYF. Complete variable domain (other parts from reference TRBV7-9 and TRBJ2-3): DTGVSQNPRHKITKRGQNVTFRCDPISEHNRLYWYRQTLGQGPEFLTYFQNEAQLEKSRLLSDRFSAERPKGSFSTLEIQRTEQGDSAMYLCASSQTGTRTDTQYFGPGTRLTVL.

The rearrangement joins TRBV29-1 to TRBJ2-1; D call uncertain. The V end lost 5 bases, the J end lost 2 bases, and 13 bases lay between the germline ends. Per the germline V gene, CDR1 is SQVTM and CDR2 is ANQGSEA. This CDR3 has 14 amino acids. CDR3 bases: TGCAGCGTTCTAGGGCTGGTAACCTACAATGAGCAGTTCTTC. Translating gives CSVLGLVTYNEQFF.

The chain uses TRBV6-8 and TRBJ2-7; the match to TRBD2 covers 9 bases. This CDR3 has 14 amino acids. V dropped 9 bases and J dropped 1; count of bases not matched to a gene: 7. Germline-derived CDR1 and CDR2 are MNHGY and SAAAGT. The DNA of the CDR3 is TGTGCCAGATTTAGCGGGAGTCTGTCCTACGAGCAGTACTTC. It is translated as CARFSGSLSYEQYF.

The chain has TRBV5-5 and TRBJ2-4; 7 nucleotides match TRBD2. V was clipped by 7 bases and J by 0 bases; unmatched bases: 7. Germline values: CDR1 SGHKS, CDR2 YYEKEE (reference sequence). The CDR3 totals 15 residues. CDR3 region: CASGGGTVAKNIQYF. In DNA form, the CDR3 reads TGTGCCAGCGGGGGGGGAACCGTAGCCAAAAACATTCAGTACTTC.

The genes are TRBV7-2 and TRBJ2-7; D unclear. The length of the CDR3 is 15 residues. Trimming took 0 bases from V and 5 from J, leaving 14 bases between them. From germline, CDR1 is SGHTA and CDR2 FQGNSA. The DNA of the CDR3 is TGTGCCAGCAGCTTAGCGGGTGCGAATACAGACGAGCAGTACTTC. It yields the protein CASSLAGANTDEQYF.

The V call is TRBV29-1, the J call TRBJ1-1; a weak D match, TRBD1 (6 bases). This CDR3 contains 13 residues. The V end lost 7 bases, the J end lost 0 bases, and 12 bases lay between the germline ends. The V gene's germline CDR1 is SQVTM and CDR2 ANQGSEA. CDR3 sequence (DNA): TGCAGCGCCGGGGGGCCAGTGAACACTGAAGCTTTCTTT. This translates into CSAGGPVNTEAFF.

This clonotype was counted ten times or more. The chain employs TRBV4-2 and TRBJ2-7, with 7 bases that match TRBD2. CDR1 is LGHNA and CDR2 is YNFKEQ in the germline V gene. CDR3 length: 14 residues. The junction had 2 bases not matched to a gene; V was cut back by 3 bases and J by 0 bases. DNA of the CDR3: TGTGCCAGCAGCCAGGGGAGGGTCTCCTACGAGCAGTACTTC. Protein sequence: CASSQGRVSYEQYF.

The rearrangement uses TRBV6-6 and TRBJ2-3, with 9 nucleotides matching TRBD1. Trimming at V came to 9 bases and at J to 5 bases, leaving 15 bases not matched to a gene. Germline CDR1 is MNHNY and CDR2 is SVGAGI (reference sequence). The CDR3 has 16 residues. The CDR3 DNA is TGTGCCAGTACCCAGGGGGGACAGGGCTTGAGAGATACGCAGTATTTT. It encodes CASTQGGQGLRDTQYF.

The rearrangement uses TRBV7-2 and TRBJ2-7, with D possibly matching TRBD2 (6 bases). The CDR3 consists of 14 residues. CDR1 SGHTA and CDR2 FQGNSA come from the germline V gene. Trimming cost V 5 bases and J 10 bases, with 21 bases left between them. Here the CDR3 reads CASSVGAGRQGQYF. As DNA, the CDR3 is TGTGCCAGCAGCGTAGGCGCGGGGAGGCAAGGCCAGTACTTC.

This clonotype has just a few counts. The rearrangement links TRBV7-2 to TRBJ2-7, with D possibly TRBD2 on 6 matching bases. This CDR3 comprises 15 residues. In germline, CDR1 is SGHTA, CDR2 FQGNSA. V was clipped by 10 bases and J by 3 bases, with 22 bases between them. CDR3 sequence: CATWAGGEGYYEQYF. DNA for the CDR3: TGTGCCACCTGGGCCGGGGGAGAGGGGTACTACGAGCAGTACTTC.

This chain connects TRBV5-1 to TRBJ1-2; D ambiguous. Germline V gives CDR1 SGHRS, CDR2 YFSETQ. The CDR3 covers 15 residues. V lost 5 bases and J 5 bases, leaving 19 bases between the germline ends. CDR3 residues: CASSFLGGKDYGYTF. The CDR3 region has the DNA TGCGCCAGCAGTTTCCTGGGAGGGAAAGATTATGGCTACACCTTC.

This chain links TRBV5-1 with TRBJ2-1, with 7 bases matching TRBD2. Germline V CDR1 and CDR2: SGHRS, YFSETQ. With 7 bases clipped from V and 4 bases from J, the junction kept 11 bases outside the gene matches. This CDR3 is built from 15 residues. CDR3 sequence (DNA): TGCGCCAGCTTTCCGGCGGGAGTCTCTTACAATGAGCAGTTCTTC. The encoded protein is CASFPAGVSYNEQFF.

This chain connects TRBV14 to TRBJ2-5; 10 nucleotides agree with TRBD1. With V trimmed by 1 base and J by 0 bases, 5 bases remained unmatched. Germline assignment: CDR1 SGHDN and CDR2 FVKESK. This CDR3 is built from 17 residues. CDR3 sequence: CASSQATGGSYQETQYF. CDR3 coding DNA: TGTGCCAGCAGCCAAGCGACAGGGGGCTCGTACCAAGAGACCCAGTACTTC.

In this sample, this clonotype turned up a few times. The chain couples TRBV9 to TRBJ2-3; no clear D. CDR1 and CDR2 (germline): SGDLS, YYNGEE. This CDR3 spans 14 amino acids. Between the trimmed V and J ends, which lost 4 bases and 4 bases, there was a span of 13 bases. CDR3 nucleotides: TGTGCCAGCAGCTCCAACGTGGACCCAGATACGCAGTATTTT. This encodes CASSSNVDPDTQYF.

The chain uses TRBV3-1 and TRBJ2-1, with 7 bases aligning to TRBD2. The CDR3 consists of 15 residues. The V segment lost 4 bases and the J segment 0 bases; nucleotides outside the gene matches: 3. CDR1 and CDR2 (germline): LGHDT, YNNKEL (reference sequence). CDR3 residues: CASSRGGGSYNEQFF. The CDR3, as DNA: TGTGCCAGCAGCCGCGGCGGGGGCTCCTACAATGAGCAGTTCTTC.

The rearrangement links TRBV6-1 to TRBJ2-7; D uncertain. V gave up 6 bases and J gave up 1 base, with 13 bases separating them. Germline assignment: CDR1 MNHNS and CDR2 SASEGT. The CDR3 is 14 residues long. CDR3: CASSPIELSYEQYF. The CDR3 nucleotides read TGTGCCAGCAGCCCCATTGAGCTTTCCTACGAGCAGTACTTC.